This note documents a single T cell receptor (beta chain) sequence. Its antigen is currently unknown. The sample holds other DNA sequences that translate to the same CDR3. The PCR ran on 60 Vbeta and 13 Jbeta primers. Libraries were prepared by immunoSEQ multiplex PCR; TCRdb keeps only in-frame clonotypes and omits some of them. The top ten hold over 3.5% of the sample, which has around 120,000 clones, 50% to 65% seen once. This entry belongs to a study of cytomegalovirus exposure and HLA in healthy donors. Study-level background: The early release's HLA-typed donors yielded 78 million or so unique TCRs.

Participants comprised healthy donors of bone marrow. When sampled, the donors appeared nominally healthy, though they likely had unrecorded immune exposures. Regarding the study as a whole: In a later analysis, a missense DCLRE1C variant was linked to TCR beta V- and J-gene trimming.

The receptor comes from a man younger than 45 in good health and CMV-seropositive. Sequenced material: PBMCs.

The CDR3, as DNA: TGTGCCAGCAGTGGGGGGACAGGCTATGGCTACACCTTC. This translates into CASSGGTGYGYTF. The rearrangement links TRBV6-4 to TRBJ1-2; 8 bases agree with TRBD1. The junction had 2 bases not matched to a gene; V was cut back by 4 bases and J by 4 bases. CDR1 and CDR2 (germline): MRHNA, SNTAGT. This CDR3 contains 13 residues.